This T cell receptor beta chain was observed in a study of shared clonotypes between healthy human individuals. Profiling relied on immunoSEQ multiplex PCR, and the TCRdb table lists in-frame clones only, not all of them. The table lists hundreds of thousands of clones, 95% to 96% of them singletons. Naive CD8 cells, CD45RO-negative and positively selected for CCR7, excluded terminally differentiated effector memory CD45RA+ cells. This clone occurred once. Antigen unknown. Broader study findings: When naive CD4 clonotypes were compared across a handful of donors, 4% to 5.5% were shared.

Between the trimmed V and J ends, which lost 4 bases and 9 bases, there was a span of 16 bases. The CDR3 extends over 14 amino acids. From germline, CDR1 is LNHDA and CDR2 SQIVND (reference sequence). The sample consisted of naive CD8+ T cells sorted from blood. The chain combines TRBV19 with TRBJ1-5; D possibly corresponds to TRBD1 (5 bases). This receptor was obtained from a woman younger than 45 in good health. The CDR3 region is CASSTYQGLWPQHF. The CDR3 coding sequence is TGTGCCAGTAGTACCTACCAGGGTTTATGGCCCCAGCATTTT. Variable domain in full (rest from reference TRBV19 and TRBJ1-5): DGGITQSPKYLFRKEGQNVTLSCEQNLNHDAMYWYRQDPGQGLRLIYYSQIVNDFQKGDIAEGYSVSREKKESFPLTVTSAQKNPTAFYLCASSTYQGLWPQHFGDGTRLSIL.